This T cell receptor beta chain appears in the sequencing data of a study of blood T cell repertoires in COVID-19. About the research overall: COVID-19 samples, acute and convalescent, were from the United States, Italy and Spain.

There are many counts of this clone. Trimming removed 2 bases from V and 5 bases from J, with 9 bases in between. This CDR3 is 13 amino acids long. Germline V gene lookup returns CDR1 SGHVS and CDR2 FQNEAQ. Original methodology: Amplification of reference gene primers provided the estimated nucleated cell counts. Using immunoSEQ multiplex PCR, the repertoire was profiled, and TCRdb retains in-frame clones only, with some absent. V and J calls and clone size are given by that table; D and trimming were obtained from the DNA. The table lists just under 50,000 clones, approximately 80% of them singletons, with 7.5% to 8.5% in the top ten.

The sample consisted of peripheral blood. The chain uses TRBV7-8 and TRBJ1-2; perhaps TRBD1 as D (5 bases). The receptor was derived from a human donor in a cohort sampled during active COVID-19. The CDR3 spells CASSLSTEYGYTF. The CDR3 DNA is TGTGCCAGCAGCTTATCGACAGAATATGGCTACACCTTC.